This T cell receptor beta chain was found in a study of T cells after somatic rescue of genetic block. Clones were read by immunoSEQ multiplex PCR, and TCRdb kept only the in-frame ones, dropping some. This sample yields over 55,000 clones, of which just over 90% are seen a single time; around 2.8% belongs to the top ten. Losses at the gene ends were 4 bases for V and 3 bases for J; bases not matched to a gene: 6. Per germline, CDR1 MDHEN and CDR2 SYDVKM. This CDR3 contains 15 residues. This clone is a singleton in its sample. The chain joins TRBV28 to TRBJ1-2; TRBD1 matches at 9 bases. The specimen was peripheral blood mononuclear cells (PBMCs). The clonotype was recovered from a man between 40 and 49 years old. This CDR3 is CASSSRTGADYGYTF. CDR3 nucleotide sequence: TGTGCCAGCAGTTCCCGGACAGGGGCAGACTATGGCTACACCTTC.